Following are 9 T cell receptor beta chains from one sample sequenced in a study of early T cells in non-severe SARS-CoV-2 infection. MiXCR was run by TCRdb on the 5' RACE reads, yielding one entry per CDR3 protein. The sample holds about 19,000 distinct CDR3 sequences, about 4% seen once. Sequencing was carried out using whole blood. Receptors were obtained from an adult who was a healthcare worker with PCR-confirmed SARS-CoV-2 infection or an uninfected control (not recorded which).

This CDR3 is CATSETSGGVVEQFF. The DNA of the CDR3 is TGTGCCACCAGTGAAACTAGCGGGGGGGTTGTTGAGCAGTTCTTC. This chain uses TRBV24-1 with TRBJ2-1; 13 nucleotides match TRBD2. CDR3 length equals 15 residues. Germline values: CDR1 KGHDR, CDR2 SFDVKD. The J segment lost 9 bases and the V segment lost 4 bases, leaving 5 bases of the junction unmatched.

This clonotype was counted at least ten times. The rearrangement uses TRBV6-2 or TRBV6-3 and TRBJ1-3; D ambiguous. Per germline, CDR1 MNHEY and CDR2 SVGEGT. Trimming removed 4 bases at V and 2 bases at J, with 12 bases between. The CDR3 extends over 15 amino acids. Here the CDR3 DNA reads TGTGCCAGCAGTTTAAGCCTGAATCCTGGAAACACCATATATTTT. The encoded protein is CASSLSLNPGNTIYF.

In its sample, this clonotype was seen many times. The J gene is TRBJ2-6, the V gene TRBV7-8, with D hard to call. The germline CDR1 and CDR2 sequences are SGHVS and FQNEAQ. The V end was cut by 2 bases, the J end by 0 bases, with 8 bases between. The CDR3 runs 16 residues. CDR3: CASSLIEASGANVLTF. The CDR3, as DNA: TGTGCCAGCAGCTTAATCGAAGCCTCTGGGGCCAACGTCCTGACTTTC.

This clonotype was counted many times. This chain uses TRBV9 with TRBJ1-2, with TRBD1 identical over 7 bases. This CDR3 has 16 residues. Germline lookup yields CDR1 SGDLS and CDR2 YYNGEE. Trimming at V came to 0 bases and at J to 6 bases, leaving 11 bases not matched to a gene. CDR3 coding DNA: TGTGCCAGCAGCGTAGGAACGGGACAGAGACTTAATGGCTACACCTTC. Encoded protein: CASSVGTGQRLNGYTF.

The table lists this clonotype with a few counts. The genes are TRBV7-9 and TRBJ1-1; TRBD1 agrees at 7 bases. J was trimmed by 4 bases and V by 3 bases; bases with no gene match: 2. Per germline, CDR1 SEHNR and CDR2 FQNEAQ (reference sequence). The CDR3 extends over 13 amino acids. The CDR3 DNA is TGTGCCAGCAGCTTCAACAGGGGCACTGAAGCTTTCTTT. Its translation: CASSFNRGTEAFF.

This clonotype was recorded many times. This chain links TRBV19 with TRBJ2-2; 7 nucleotides agree with TRBD2. Trimming cost V 3 bases and J 5 bases; bases outside gene matches: 6. The CDR3 sequence is 15 residues long. Germline-derived CDR1 and CDR2 are LNHDA and SQIVND (reference sequence). The CDR3 DNA reads as TGTGCCAGTAGTATTCAGCGGGGTGGTACCGGGGAGCTGTTTTTT. Translated: CASSIQRGGTGELFF.

This clonotype was picked up many times. The chain links TRBV4-1 to TRBJ1-1; 9 bases agree with TRBD1. After removal of 4 bases from V and 3 bases from J, the junction contained 3 bases not matched to a gene. The CDR3 runs to 14 residues. The germline V gene has CDR1 MGHRA and CDR2 YSYEKL. CDR3 sequence (DNA): TGCGCCAGCAGCCGAAGACAGGGGGACACTGAAGCTTTCTTT. Its protein is CASSRRQGDTEAFF.

This clonotype came up many times. The CDR3, as DNA: TGTGCCACCAGCGGAGGAGTAAGTGGGTTCACTGAAGCTTTCTTT. Amino acids: CATSGGVSGFTEAFF. This chain joins TRBV15 and TRBJ1-1; D unresolved. The CDR3 runs 15 residues. V was cut by 5 bases and J by 4 bases, with 17 bases left in between. CDR1 and CDR2 from the germline V gene are LNHNV and YYDKDF (reference sequence).

This clonotype was picked up many times. This chain uses TRBV5-5 with TRBJ1-4, with D maybe TRBD1 (5 bases). The CDR3 contains 14 residues. V was shortened by 5 bases and J by 7 bases, with 15 bases between the two germline ends. From germline, CDR1 is SGHKS and CDR2 YYEKEE (reference sequence). The CDR3 spells CASSLIREGEKLFF. DNA of the CDR3: TGTGCCAGCAGTCTGATCAGGGAGGGTGAAAAACTGTTTTTT.